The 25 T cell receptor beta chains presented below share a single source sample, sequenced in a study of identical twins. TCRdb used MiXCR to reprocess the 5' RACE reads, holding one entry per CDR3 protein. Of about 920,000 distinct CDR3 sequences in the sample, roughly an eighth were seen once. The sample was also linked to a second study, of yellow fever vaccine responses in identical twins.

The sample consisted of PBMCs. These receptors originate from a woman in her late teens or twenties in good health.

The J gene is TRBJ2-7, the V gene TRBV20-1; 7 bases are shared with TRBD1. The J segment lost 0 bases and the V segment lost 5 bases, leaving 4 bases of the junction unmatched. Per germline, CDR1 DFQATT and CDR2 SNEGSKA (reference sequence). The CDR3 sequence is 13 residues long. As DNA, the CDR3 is TGCAGTGCTCTCACAGGGGTCTCCTACGAGCAGTACGTC. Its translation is CSALTGVSYEQYV.

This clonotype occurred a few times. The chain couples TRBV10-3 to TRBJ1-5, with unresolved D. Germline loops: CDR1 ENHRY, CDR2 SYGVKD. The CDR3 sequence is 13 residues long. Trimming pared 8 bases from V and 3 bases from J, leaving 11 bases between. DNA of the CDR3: TGTGCCATCGGGGAGGTGTTCAATCAGCCCCAGCATTTT. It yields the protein CAIGEVFNQPQHF.

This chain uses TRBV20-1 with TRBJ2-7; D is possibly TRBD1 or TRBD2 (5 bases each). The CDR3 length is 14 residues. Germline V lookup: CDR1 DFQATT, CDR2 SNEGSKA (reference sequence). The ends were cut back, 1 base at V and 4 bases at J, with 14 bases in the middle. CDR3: CSARAPGTSYEQYV. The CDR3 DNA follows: TGCAGTGCTAGAGCCCCCGGGACGAGTTACGAGCAGTACGTC.

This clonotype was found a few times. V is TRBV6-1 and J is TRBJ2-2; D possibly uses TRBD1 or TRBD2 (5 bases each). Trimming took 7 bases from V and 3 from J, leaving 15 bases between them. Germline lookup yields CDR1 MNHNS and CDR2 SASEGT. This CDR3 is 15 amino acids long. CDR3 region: CASTPGATYTGELFF. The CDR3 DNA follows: TGTGCCAGCACTCCCGGGGCTACTTACACCGGGGAGCTGTTTTTT.

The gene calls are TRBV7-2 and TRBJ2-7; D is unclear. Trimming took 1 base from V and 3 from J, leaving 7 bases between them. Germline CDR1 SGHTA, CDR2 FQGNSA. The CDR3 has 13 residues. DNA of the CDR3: TGTGCCAGCAGCTTAGGGATTTACTACGAGCAGTACGTC. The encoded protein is CASSLGIYYEQYV.

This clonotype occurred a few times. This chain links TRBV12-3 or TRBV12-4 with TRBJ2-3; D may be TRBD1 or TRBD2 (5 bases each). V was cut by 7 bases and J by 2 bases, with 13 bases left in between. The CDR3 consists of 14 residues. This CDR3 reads CASTSRGPTDTQYF. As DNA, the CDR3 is TGTGCCAGCACCTCCCGGGGACCCACAGATACGCAGTATTTT.

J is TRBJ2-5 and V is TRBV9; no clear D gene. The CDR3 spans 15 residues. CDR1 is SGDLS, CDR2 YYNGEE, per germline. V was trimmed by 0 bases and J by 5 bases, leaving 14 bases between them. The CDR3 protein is CASSVAPSTEETQYF. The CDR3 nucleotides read TGTGCCAGCAGCGTAGCCCCCTCTACGGAGGAGACCCAGTACTTC.

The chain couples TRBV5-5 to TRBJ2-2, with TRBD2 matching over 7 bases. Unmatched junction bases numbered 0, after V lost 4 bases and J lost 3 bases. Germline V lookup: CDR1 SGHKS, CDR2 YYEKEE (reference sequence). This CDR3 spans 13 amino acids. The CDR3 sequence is CASSRGDTGELFF. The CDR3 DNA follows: TGTGCCAGCAGCCGGGGGGACACCGGGGAGCTGTTTTTT.

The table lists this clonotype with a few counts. For the CDR3, the DNA is TGTGCCAGCAGCTCCTGGGGGGTACGCACAGATACGCAGTATTTT. Its translation: CASSSWGVRTDTQYF. The rearrangement uses TRBV7-2 and TRBJ2-3; D perhaps matches TRBD2 (6 bases). The V end lost 4 bases, the J end lost 1 base, and 12 bases lay between the germline ends. The V gene's germline CDR1 is SGHTA and CDR2 FQGNSA. The CDR3 has 15 residues. Variable domain in full (rest from reference TRBV7-2 and TRBJ2-3): GAGVSQSPSNKVTEKGKDVELRCDPISGHTALYWYRQSLGQGLEFLIYFQGNSAPDKSGLPSDRFSAERTGGSVSTLTIQRTQQEDSAVYLCASSSWGVRTDTQYFGPGTRLTVL.

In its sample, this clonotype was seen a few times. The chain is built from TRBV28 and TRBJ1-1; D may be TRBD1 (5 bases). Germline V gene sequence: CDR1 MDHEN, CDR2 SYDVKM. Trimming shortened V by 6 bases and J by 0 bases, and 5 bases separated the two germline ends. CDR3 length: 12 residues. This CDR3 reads CASRQVNTEAFF. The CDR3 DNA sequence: TGTGCCAGCAGACAGGTGAACACTGAAGCTTTCTTT.

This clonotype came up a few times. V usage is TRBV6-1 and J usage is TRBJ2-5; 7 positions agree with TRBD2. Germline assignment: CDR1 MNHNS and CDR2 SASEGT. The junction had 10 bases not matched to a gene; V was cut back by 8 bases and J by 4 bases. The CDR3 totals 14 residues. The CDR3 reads CASGRGMQGETQYF. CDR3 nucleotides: TGTGCCAGCGGGAGGGGTATGCAAGGAGAGACCCAGTACTTC.

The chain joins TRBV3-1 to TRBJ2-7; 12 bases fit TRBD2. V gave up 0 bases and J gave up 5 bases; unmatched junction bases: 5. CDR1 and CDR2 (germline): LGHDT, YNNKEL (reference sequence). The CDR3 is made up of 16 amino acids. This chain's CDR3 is CASSQDLTSGRHEQYF. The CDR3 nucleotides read TGTGCCAGCAGCCAAGATCTGACTAGCGGGAGACACGAGCAGTACTTC.

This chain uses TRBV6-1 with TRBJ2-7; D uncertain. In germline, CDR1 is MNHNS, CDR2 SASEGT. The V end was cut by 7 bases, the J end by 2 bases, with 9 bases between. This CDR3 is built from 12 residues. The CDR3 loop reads CASISEPYEQYV. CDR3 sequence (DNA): TGTGCCAGCATATCCGAACCCTACGAGCAGTACGTC.

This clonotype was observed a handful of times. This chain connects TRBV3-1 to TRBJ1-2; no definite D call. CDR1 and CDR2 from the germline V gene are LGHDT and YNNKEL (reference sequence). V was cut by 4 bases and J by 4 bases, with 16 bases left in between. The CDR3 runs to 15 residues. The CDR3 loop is CASSPAQRYGYGYTF. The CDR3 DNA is TGTGCCAGCAGCCCTGCCCAAAGGTACGGCTATGGCTACACCTTC.

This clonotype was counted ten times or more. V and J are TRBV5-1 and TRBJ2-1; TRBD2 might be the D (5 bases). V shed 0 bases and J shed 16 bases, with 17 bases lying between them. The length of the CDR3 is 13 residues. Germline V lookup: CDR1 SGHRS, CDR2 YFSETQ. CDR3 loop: CASSLATGLGLFF. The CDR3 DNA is TGCGCCAGCAGCTTGGCGACTGGACTCGGTTTATTCTTC.

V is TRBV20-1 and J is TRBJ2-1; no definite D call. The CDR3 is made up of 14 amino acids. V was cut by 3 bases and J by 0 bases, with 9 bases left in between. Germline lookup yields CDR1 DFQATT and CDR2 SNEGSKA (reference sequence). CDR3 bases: TGCAGTGCTAGTCGCTTGAGCTCCTACAATGAGCAGTTCTTC. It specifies CSASRLSSYNEQFF.

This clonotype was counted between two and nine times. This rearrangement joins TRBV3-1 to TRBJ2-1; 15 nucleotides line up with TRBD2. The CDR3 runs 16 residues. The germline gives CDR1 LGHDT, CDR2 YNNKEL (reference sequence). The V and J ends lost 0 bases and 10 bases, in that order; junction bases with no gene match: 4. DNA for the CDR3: TGTGCCAGCAGCCAAGAAGGAGGGACTAGCGGGGGGGAGCAGTTCTTC. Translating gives CASSQEGGTSGGEQFF.

The CDR3 loop is CASSLQEASGSSYEQYF. As DNA, the CDR3 is TGCGCCAGCAGCCTTCAAGAGGCCTCAGGGTCCTCCTACGAGCAGTACTTC. The rearrangement uses TRBV4-1 and TRBJ2-7; D perhaps matches TRBD1 (5 bases). Germline loops: CDR1 MGHRA, CDR2 YSYEKL. CDR3 length: 17 residues. The germline V and J ends were trimmed by 4 bases and 0 bases, with 19 bases remaining between them.

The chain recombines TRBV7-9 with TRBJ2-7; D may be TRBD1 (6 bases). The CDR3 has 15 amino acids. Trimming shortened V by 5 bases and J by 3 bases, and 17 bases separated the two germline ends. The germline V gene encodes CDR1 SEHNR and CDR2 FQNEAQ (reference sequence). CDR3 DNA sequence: TGTGCCAGCAGCCGAGAGGACACGGACAGCTACGAGCAGTACGTC. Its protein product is CASSREDTDSYEQYV.

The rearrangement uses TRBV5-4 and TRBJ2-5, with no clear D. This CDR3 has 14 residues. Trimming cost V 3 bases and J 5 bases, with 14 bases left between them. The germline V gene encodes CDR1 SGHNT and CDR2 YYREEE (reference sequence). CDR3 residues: CASSSSSTFETQYF. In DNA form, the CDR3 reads TGTGCCAGCAGCTCTTCTTCGACCTTCGAGACCCAGTACTTC.

The CDR3 loop reads CAISVGGTTNEKLFF. CDR3 sequence (DNA): TGTGCCATCAGTGTCGGGGGGACAACTAATGAAAAACTGTTTTTT. The chain links TRBV10-3 to TRBJ1-4; maybe TRBD1 (5 bases). The length of the CDR3 is 15 residues. V shed 4 bases and J shed 0 bases, with 9 bases lying between them. Germline loops: CDR1 ENHRY, CDR2 SYGVKD.

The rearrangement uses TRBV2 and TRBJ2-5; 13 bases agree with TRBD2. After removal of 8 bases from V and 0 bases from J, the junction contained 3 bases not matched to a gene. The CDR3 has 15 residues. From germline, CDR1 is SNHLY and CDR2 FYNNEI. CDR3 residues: CASLTSGGYQETQYF. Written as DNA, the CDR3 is TGTGCCAGCCTGACTAGCGGGGGGTACCAAGAGACCCAGTACTTC.

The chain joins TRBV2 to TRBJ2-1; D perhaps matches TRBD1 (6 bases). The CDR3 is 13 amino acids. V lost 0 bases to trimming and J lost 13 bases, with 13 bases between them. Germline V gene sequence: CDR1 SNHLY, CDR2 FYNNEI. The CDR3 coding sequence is TGTGCCAGCAGTGAAGCGGGGACATATCCACAGTTCTTC. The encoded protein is CASSEAGTYPQFF. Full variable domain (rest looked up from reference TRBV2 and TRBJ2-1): EPEVTQTPSHQVTQMGQEVILRCVPISNHLYFYWYRQILGQKVEFLVSFYNNEISEKSEIFDDQFSVERPDGSNFTLKIRSTKLEDSAMYFCASSEAGTYPQFFGPGTRLTVL.

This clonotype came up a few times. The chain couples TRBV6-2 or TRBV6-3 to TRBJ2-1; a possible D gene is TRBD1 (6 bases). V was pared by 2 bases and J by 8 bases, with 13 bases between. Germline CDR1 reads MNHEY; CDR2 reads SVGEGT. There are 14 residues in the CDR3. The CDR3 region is CASSYRGHYYEQFF. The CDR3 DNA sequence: TGTGCCAGCAGTTACAGGGGACATTACTATGAGCAGTTCTTC.

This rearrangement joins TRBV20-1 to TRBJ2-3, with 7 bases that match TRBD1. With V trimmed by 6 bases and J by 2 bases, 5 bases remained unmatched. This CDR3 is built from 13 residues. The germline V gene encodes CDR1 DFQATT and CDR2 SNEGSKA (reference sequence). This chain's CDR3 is CSASGQDTDTQYF. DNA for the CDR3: TGCAGTGCCAGTGGACAGGACACAGATACGCAGTATTTT.